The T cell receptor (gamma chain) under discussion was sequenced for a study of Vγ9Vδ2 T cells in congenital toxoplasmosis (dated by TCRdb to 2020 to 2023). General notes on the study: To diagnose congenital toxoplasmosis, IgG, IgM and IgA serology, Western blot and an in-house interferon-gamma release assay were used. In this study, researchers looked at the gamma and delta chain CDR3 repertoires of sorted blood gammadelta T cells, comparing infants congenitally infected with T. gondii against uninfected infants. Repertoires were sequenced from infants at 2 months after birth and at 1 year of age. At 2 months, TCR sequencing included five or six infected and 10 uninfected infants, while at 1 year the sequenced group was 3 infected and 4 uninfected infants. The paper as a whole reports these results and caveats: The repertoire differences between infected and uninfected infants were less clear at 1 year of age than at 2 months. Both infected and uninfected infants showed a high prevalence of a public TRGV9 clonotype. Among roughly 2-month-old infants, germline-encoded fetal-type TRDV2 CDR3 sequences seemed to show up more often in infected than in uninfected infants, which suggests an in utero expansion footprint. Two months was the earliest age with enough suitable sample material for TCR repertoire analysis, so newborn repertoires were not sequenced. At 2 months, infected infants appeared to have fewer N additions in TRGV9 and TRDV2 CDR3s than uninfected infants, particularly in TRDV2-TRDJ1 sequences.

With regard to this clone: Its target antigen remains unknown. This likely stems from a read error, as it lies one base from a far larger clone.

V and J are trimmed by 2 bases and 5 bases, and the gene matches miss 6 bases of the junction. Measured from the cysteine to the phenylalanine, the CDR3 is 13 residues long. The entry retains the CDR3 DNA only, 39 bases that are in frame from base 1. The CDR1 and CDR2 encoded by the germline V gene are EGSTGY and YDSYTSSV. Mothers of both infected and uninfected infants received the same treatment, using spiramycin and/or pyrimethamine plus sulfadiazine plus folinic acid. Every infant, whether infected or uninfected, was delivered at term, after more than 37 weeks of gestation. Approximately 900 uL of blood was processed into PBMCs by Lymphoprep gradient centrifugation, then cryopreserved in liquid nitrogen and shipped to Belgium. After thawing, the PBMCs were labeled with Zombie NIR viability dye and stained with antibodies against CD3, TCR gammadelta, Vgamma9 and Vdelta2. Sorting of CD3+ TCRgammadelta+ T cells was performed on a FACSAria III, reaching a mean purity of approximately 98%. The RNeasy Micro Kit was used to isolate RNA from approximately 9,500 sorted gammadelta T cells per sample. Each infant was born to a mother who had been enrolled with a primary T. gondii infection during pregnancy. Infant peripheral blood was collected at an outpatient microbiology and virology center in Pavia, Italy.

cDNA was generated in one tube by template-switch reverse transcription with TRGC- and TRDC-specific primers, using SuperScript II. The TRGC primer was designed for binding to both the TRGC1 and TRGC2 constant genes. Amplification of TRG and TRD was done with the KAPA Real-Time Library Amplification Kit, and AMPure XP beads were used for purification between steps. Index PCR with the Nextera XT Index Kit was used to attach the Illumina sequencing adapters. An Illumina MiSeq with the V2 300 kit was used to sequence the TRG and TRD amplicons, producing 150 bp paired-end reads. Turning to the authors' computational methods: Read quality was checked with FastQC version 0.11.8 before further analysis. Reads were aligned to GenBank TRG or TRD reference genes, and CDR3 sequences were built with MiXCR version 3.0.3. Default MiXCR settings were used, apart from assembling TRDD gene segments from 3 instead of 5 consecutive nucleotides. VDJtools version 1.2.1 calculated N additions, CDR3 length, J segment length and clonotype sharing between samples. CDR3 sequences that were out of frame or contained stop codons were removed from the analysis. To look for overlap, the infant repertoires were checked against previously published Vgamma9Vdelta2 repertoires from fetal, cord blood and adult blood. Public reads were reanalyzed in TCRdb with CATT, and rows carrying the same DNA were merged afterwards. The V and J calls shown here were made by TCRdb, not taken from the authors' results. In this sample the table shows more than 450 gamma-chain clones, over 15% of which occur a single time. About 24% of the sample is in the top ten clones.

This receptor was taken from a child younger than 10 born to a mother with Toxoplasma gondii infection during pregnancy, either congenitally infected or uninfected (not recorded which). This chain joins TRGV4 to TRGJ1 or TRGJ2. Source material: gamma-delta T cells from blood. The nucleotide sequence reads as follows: TGTGCCACCTGGGATGACCTCGATTATAAGAAACTCTTT. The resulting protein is CATWDDLDYKKLF.